This TCR beta chain was identified during a study of CD8+ T cells in alopecia areata. In regard to this clone: No antigen is known for it.

Study results and caveats: Lesional scalp exceeded normal scalp in clonality, especially in alopecia totalis/universalis.

cDNA serving as the sequencing template came from extracted, reverse transcribed RNA. The table came from immunoSEQ multiplex PCR; TCRdb's copy has only in-frame clones and leaves some out. The sample has 90,000 to 120,000 clones, under 60% seen once. From germline, CDR1 is SGHDT and CDR2 YYEEEE. The CDR3 loop spans 14 amino acids. V lost 3 bases and J lost 2, with 12 bases in between. Source material: NKG2D-low CD8+ T cells sorted from blood. The receptor comes from a human donor with alopecia areata. The rearrangement uses TRBV5-6 and TRBJ2-7, with D possibly TRBD1 on 6 matching bases. In DNA form, the CDR3 reads TGTGCCAGCAGCTGGGGCTCAGGGGCCTACGAGCAGTACTTC. Protein sequence: CASSWGSGAYEQYF.